This TCR beta chain was identified in a study of tumor-infiltrating lymphocytes in primary liver carcinoma. The overall study: The study enrolled male and female patients aged 30 to 69 years.

Unsorted whole blood yielded blood RNA, and germline DNA was extracted as well. This CDR3 comprises 14 residues. Deletions cut 4 bases from V and 7 bases from J, with 15 bases between. CDR1 and CDR2 (germline): SGHNT, YYREEE (reference sequence). Points on this clonotype: This may be a read error: a much more frequent sequence differs by one nucleotide. The CDR3 carries no conserved terminal phenylalanine or tryptophan, so it likely arises from a read error.

Researchers generated TCR beta cDNA from roughly 510 ng of total RNA, relying on a constant-region primer. Libraries of TCR beta came from three nested multiplex PCR rounds with slightly modified ARM-PCR. The first two PCR rounds used TRBV1-TRBV30 forward primers with a C-beta reverse primer, 9 to 10 cycles each. Via MiXCR, TCRdb re-called the multiplex PCR reads, giving one row per CDR3 protein. The sample contains approximately 340,000 distinct CDR3 sequences, approximately 64% of which appear only once. The genes are TRBV5-4 and TRBJ1-5, with a tentative D call TRBD1 (5 bases). The source material was peripheral blood. This TCR was sampled from a man in his forties or fifties with primary liver carcinoma and hepatitis B virus infection. CDR3 in amino acids: CASSKQGVGQPQHL. Written as DNA, the CDR3 is TGTGCCAGCAGCAAACAAGGGGTGGGACAGCCCCAGCATCTT.